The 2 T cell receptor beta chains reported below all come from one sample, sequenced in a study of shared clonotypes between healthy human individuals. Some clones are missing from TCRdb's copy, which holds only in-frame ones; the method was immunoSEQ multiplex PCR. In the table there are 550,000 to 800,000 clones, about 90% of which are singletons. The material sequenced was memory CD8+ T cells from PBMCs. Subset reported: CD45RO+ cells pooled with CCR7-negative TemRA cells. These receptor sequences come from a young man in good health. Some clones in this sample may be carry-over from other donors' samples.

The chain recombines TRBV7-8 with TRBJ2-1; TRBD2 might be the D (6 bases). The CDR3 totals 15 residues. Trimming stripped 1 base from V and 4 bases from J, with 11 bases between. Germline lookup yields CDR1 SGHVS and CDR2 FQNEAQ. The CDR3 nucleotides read TGTGCCAGCAGCTTAGATCCGGGACTTTACAATGAGCAGTTCTTC. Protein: CASSLDPGLYNEQFF.

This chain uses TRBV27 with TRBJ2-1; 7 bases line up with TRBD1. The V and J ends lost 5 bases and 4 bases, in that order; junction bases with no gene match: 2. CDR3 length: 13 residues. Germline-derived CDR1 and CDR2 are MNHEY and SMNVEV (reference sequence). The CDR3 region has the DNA TGTGCCAGCAGTGGGACAGTGTACAATGAGCAGTTCTTC. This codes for CASSGTVYNEQFF.